The sample holds a few counts of the clone carrying this T cell receptor (beta chain). Antigen specificity is unknown. The data belong to a study of spatial heterogeneity in lung cancer. As for the study in general: PBMC samples from follow-up, where available, were sequenced a median of approximately 24 months after resection.

The germline V gene encodes CDR1 SGHRS and CDR2 YFSETQ. The J segment lost 4 bases and the V segment lost 0 bases, leaving 5 bases of the junction unmatched. The CDR3 covers 15 residues. Every individual TCR cDNA molecule carried its own unique molecular identifier, which allowed correction of PCR and sequencing errors. TCRdb independently ran MiXCR on the 5' RACE reads; one entry per CDR3 protein. The profile shows some 120,000 distinct CDR3 sequences, over 9% of them singletons. Study-level results: Ubiquitous, expanded tumor-derived TCRs were more frequently observed in blood at resection than at follow-up.

The time point was: blood at routine non-recurrence follow-up after resection. Frozen PBMC, nontumor lung or tumor provided whole RNA, which was sequenced unsorted. This rearrangement joins TRBV5-1 to TRBJ2-5, with 8 bases lining up with TRBD1. This TCR was recovered from a male donor with early-stage non-small cell lung cancer. The starting material was PBMCs, obtained at follow-up. In DNA, the CDR3 is TGCGCCAGCAGCTTGGGCAGGGGGCAAGGAGAGACCCAGTACTTC. Translation gives CASSLGRGQGETQYF.